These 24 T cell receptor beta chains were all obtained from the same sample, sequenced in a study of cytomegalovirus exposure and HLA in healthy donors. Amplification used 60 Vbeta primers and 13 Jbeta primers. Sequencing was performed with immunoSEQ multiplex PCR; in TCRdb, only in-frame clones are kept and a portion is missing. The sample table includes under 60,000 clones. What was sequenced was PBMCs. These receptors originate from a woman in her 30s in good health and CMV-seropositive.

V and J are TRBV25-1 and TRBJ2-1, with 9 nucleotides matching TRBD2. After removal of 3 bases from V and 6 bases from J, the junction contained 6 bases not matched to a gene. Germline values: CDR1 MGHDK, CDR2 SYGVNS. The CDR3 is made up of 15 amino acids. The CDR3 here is CASSERIAGANEQFF. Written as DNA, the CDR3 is TGTGCCAGCAGTGAGAGGATAGCGGGAGCCAATGAGCAGTTCTTC.

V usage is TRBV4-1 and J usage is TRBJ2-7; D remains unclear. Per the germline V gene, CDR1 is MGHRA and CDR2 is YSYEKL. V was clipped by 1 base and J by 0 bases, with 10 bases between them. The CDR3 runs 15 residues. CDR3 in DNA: TGCGCCAGCAGCCAAGCTCACTTTTCCTCCTACGAGCAGTACTTC. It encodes CASSQAHFSSYEQYF.

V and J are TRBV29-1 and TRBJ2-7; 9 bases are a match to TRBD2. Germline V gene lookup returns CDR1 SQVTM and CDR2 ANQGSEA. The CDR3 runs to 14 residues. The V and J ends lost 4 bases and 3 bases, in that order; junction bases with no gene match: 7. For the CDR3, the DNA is TGCAGCGTTGGCGGAGCTAGCGGGGACTACGAGCAGTACTTC. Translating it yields CSVGGASGDYEQYF.

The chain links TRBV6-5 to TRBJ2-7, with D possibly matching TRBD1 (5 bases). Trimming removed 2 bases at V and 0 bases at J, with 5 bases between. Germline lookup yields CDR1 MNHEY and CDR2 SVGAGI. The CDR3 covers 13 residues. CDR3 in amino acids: CASSYQGSYEQYF. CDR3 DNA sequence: TGTGCCAGCAGTTACCAGGGCTCCTACGAGCAGTACTTC.

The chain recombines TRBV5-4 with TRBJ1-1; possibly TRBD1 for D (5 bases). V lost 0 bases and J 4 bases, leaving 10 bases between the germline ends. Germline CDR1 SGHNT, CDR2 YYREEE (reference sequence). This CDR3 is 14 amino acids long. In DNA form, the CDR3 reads TGTGCCAGCAGCTTGGGGGGCCTGGGCACTGAAGCTTTCTTT. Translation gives CASSLGGLGTEAFF.

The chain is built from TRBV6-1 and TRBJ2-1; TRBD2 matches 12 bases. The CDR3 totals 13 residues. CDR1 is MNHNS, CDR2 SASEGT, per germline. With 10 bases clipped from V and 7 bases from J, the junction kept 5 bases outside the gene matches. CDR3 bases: TGTGCCACGCGACTAGCGGGAGTTAATGAGCAGTTCTTC. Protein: CATRLAGVNEQFF.

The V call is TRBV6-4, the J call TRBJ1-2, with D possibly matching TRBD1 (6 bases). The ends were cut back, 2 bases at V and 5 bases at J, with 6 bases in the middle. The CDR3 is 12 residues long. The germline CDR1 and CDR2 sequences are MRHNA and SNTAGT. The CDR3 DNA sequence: TGTGCCAGCAGTGACAGGGGGTATGGCTACACCTTC. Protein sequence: CASSDRGYGYTF.

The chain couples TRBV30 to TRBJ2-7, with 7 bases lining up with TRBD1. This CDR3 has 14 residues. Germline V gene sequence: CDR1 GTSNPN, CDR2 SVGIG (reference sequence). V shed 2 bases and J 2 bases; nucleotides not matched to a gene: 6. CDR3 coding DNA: TGTGCCTGGAGTAATCAGGGGGATACCTACGAGCAGTACTTC. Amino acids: CAWSNQGDTYEQYF.

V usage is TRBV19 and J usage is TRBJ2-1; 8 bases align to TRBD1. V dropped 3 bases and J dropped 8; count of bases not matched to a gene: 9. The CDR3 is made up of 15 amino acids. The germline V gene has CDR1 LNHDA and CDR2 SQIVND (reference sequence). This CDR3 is CASSIGQGDGHEQFF. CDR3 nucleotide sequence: TGTGCCAGTAGTATCGGACAGGGAGATGGGCATGAGCAGTTCTTC. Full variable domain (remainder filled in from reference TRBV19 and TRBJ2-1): DGGITQSPKYLFRKEGQNVTLSCEQNLNHDAMYWYRQDPGQGLRLIYYSQIVNDFQKGDIAEGYSVSREKKESFPLTVTSAQKNPTAFYLCASSIGQGDGHEQFFGPGTRLTVL.

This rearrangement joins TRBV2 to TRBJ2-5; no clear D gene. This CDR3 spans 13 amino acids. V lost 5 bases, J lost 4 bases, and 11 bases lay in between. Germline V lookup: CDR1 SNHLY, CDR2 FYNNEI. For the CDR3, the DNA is TGTGCCAGCAGTCTAGAGGTTGGAGAGACCCAGTACTTC. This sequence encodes CASSLEVGETQYF. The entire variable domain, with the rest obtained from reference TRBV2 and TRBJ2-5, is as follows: EPEVTQTPSHQVTQMGQEVILRCVPISNHLYFYWYRQILGQKVEFLVSFYNNEISEKSEIFDDQFSVERPDGSNFTLKIRSTKLEDSAMYFCASSLEVGETQYFGPGTRLLVL.

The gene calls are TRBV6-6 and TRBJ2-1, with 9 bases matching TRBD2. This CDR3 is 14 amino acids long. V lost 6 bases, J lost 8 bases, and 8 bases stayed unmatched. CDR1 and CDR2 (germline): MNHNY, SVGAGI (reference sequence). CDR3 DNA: TGTGCCAGCAGCCCCGGACTAGCGTTACATGAGCAGTTCTTC. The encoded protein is CASSPGLALHEQFF.

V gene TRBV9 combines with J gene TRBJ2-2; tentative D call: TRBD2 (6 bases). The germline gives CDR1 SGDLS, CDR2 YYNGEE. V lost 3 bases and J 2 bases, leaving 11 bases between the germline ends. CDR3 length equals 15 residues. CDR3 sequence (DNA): TGTGCCAGCAGCGGCGGGATTCTTAACACCGGGGAGCTGTTTTTT. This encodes CASSGGILNTGELFF.

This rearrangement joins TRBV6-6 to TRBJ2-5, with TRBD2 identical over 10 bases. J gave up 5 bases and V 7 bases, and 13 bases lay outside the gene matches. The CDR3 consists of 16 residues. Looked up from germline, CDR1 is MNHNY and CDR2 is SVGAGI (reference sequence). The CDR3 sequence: CASTQGASGRRETQYF. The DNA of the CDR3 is TGTGCCAGCACCCAAGGGGCTAGCGGGAGACGGGAGACCCAGTACTTC.

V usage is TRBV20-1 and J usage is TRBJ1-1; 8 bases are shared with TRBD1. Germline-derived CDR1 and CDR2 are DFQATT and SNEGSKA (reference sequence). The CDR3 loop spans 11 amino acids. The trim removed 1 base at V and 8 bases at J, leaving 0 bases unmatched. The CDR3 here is CSARGDREAFF. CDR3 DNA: TGCAGTGCTAGAGGGGACAGGGAAGCTTTCTTT.

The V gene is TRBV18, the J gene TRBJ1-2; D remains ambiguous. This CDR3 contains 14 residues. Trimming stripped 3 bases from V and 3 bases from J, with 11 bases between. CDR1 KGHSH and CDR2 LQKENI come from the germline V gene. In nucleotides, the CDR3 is TGTGCCAGCTCACCGGAGGACGGATACTATGGCTACACCTTC. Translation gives CASSPEDGYYGYTF.

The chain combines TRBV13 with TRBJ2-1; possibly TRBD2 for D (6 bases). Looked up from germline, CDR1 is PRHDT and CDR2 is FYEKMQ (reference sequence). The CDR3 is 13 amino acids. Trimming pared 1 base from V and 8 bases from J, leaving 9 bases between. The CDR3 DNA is TGTGCCAGCAGCTTAGAGGGGAGGCATGAGCAGTTCTTC. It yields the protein CASSLEGRHEQFF. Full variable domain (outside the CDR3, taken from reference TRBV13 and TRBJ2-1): AAGVIQSPRHLIKEKRETATLKCYPIPRHDTVYWYQQGPGQDPQFLISFYEKMQSDKGSIPDRFSAQQFSDYHSELNMSSLELGDSALYFCASSLEGRHEQFFGPGTRLTVL.

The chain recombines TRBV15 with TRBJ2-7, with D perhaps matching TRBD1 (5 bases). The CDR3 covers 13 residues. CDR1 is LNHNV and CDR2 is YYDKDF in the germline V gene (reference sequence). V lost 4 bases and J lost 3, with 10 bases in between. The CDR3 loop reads CATSIGHRYEQYF. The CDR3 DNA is TGTGCCACCAGCATAGGACATCGCTACGAGCAGTACTTC.

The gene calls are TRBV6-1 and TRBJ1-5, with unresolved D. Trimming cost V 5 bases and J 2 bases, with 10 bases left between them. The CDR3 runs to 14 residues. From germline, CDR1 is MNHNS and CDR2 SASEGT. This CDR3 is CASSTAGGNQPQHF. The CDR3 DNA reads TGTGCCAGCAGTACAGCGGGAGGCAATCAGCCCCAGCATTTT.

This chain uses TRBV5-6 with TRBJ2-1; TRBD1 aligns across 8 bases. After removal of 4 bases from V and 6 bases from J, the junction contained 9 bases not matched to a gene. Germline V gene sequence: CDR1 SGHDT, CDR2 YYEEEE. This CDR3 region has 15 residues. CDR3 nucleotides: TGTGCCAGCAGCACCGACAGGGGAACCCCCAATGAGCAGTTCTTC. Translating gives CASSTDRGTPNEQFF.

CDR3 coding DNA: TGTGCCAGCAGCTTACTCAGGAATCAGCCCCAGCATTTT. Translating gives CASSLLRNQPQHF. This chain joins TRBV11-2 and TRBJ1-5; no reliable D call. There are 13 residues in the CDR3. Between the trimmed V and J ends, which lost 2 bases and 4 bases, there was a span of 6 bases. Germline assignment: CDR1 SGHAT and CDR2 FQNNGV.

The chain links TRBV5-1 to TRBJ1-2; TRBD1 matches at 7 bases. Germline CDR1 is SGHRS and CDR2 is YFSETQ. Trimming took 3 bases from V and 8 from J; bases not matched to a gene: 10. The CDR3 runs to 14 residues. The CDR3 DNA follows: TGCGCCAGCAGCTCCACAAGGACAGGCGCGGGCTACACCTTC. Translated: CASSSTRTGAGYTF.

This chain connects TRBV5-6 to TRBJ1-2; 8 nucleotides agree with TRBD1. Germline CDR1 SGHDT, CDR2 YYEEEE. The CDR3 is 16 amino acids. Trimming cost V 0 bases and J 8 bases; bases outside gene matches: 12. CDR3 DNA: TGTGCCAGCAGCTTGGCCACAGGGGGAAACGGGGACGGCTACACCTTC. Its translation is CASSLATGGNGDGYTF.

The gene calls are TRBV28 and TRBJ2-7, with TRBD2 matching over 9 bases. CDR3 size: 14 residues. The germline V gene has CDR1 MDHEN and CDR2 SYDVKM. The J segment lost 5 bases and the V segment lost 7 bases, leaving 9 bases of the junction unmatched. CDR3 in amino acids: CASTLASGDDEQYF. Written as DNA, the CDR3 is TGTGCCAGCACCCTGGCTAGCGGGGACGACGAGCAGTACTTC. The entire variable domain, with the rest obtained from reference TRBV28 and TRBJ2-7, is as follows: DVKVTQSSRYLVKRTGEKVFLECVQDMDHENMFWYRQDPGLGLRLIYFSYDVKMKEKGDIPEGYSVSREKKERFSLILESASTNQTSMYLCASTLASGDDEQYFGPGTRLTVT.

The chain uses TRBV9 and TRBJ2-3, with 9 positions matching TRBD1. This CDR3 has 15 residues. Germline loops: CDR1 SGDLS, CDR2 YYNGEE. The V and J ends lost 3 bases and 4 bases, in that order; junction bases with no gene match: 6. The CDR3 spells CASSAGQGWSDTQYF. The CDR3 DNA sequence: TGTGCCAGCAGCGCGGGACAGGGATGGTCAGATACGCAGTATTTT.